The present TCR beta chain was sequenced within a study of cytomegalovirus exposure and HLA in healthy donors. Profiled with immunoSEQ multiplex PCR; TCRdb holds only in-frame clones, not every one. Of 200,000 to 250,000 clones in the sample, roughly 80% were seen once. Germline assignment: CDR1 SGHRS and CDR2 YFSETQ. V dropped 5 bases and J dropped 4; count of bases not matched to a gene: 5. The length of the CDR3 is 13 residues. The material sequenced was PBMCs. V is TRBV5-1 and J is TRBJ2-7; 8 positions agree with TRBD2. This TCR was recovered from a woman aged 18-30 years in good health and CMV-seronegative. The CDR3 bases are TGCGCCAGCAGAGGGCGGGGGGAATACGAGCAGTACTTC. Protein sequence: CASRGRGEYEQYF.